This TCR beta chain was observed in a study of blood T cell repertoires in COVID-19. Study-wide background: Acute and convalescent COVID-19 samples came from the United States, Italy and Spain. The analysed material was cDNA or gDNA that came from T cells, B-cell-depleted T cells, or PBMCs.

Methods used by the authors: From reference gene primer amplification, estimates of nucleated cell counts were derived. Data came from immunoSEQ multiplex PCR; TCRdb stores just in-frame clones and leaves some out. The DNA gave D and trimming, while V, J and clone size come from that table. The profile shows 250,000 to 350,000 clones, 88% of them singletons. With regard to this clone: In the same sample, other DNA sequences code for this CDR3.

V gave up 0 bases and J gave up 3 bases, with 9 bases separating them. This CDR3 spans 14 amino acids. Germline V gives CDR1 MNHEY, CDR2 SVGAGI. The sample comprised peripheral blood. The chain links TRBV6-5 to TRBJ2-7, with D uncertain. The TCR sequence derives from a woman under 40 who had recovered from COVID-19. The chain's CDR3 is CASSYSRLVYEQYF. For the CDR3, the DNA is TGTGCCAGCAGTTACTCGAGACTCGTCTACGAGCAGTACTTC.